The 25 T cell receptor beta chains in this list originate from one sample, sequenced in a study of glioma-infiltrating T cells. Using RNA template, CDR3s of TCR alpha and beta were amplified with iRepertoire arm-PCR. TCRdb analysed the multiplex PCR reads with MiXCR anew, one entry per CDR3 protein. The sample has some 40,000 distinct CDR3 sequences; about a fifth are singletons. The sample taken for sequencing was glioma tissue, nonneoplastic brain tissue, or PBMCs (not recorded which). These receptors all come from a human donor with low-grade glioma or glioblastoma, undergoing nonglioma brain surgery, or in good health (not recorded which).

A remark on this clonotype: A much larger clone sits a single nucleotide away, making a read error possible. The genes are TRBV12-5 and TRBJ2-3; maybe TRBD1 (5 bases). This CDR3 comprises 12 residues. Germline CDR1 LGHNT, CDR2 FRNRAP. The CDR3 region is CASGLDTGTQYF. The CDR3, as DNA: TGTGCTAGTGGTTTGGACACAGGTACGCAGTATTTT.

This clonotype was observed at least ten times. CDR3 protein: CASSPPGISYNEQFF. The DNA of the CDR3 is TGTGCCAGCTCGCCCCCCGGTATCTCCTACAATGAGCAGTTCTTC. This sequence joins TRBV18 and TRBJ2-1, with D unresolved. The V end was cut by 6 bases, the J end by 0 bases, with 12 bases between. Per germline, CDR1 KGHSH and CDR2 LQKENI. This CDR3 spans 15 amino acids.

The table lists this clonotype with many counts. The chain links TRBV14 to TRBJ1-1; maybe TRBD1 (6 bases). This CDR3 comprises 16 residues. The V end lost 0 bases, the J end lost 0 bases, and 11 bases lay between the germline ends. In germline, CDR1 is SGHDN, CDR2 FVKESK. CDR3 loop: CASSQDVGALNTEAFF. The CDR3 DNA sequence: TGTGCCAGCAGCCAAGATGTGGGGGCCTTGAACACTGAAGCTTTCTTT.

This clonotype was counted at least ten times. The genes are TRBV19 and TRBJ2-1; 15 nucleotides align to TRBD2. The CDR3 consists of 18 residues. The germline CDR1 and CDR2 sequences are LNHDA and SQIVND (reference sequence). After removal of 7 bases from V and 8 bases from J, the junction contained 15 bases not matched to a gene. The CDR3 loop reads CASKVRTGLAGGNDEQFF. For the CDR3, the DNA is TGTGCCAGTAAGGTTCGAACAGGACTAGCGGGAGGGAATGATGAGCAGTTCTTC.

In this sample, this clonotype turned up many times. The V call is TRBV4-2, the J call TRBJ1-1, with 7 nucleotides matching TRBD1. Germline V gives CDR1 LGHNA, CDR2 YNFKEQ. The CDR3 sequence is 15 residues long. Germline trimming cut 3 bases from V and 7 bases from J; bases unmatched to any gene: 11. This CDR3 reads CASSQDGTETHEAFF. CDR3 coding DNA: TGTGCCAGCAGCCAGGACGGGACAGAGACGCATGAAGCTTTCTTT.

For this clonotype: Just one base apart from a much larger clone, this may be a read error. V usage is TRBV5-4 and J usage is TRBJ2-7; D is uncertain. From germline, CDR1 is SGHNT and CDR2 YYREEE (reference sequence). The CDR3 is 14 amino acids. Trimming shortened V by 0 bases and J by 5 bases, and 12 bases separated the two germline ends. DNA for the CDR3: TGTGCCAGCAGCTTGGTAGGACGTTCGAACGAGCAGTACTTC. Amino acids: CASSLVGRSNEQYF.

This clonotype showed up many times. The rearrangement joins TRBV7-2 to TRBJ2-4, with 10 positions matching TRBD2. Trimming at V came to 5 bases and at J to 6 bases, leaving 10 bases not matched to a gene. The CDR3 spans 16 residues. Germline CDR1 and CDR2: SGHTA and FQGNSA. Here the CDR3 DNA reads TGTGCCAGCAGCCGGACTAGCGGAGGACCCGGAAACATTCAGTACTTC. As protein: CASSRTSGGPGNIQYF.

This clonotype was counted at least ten times. J is TRBJ1-1 and V is TRBV19; D possibly corresponds to TRBD1 (6 bases). The CDR3 spans 15 residues. V lost 3 bases and J 7 bases, leaving 18 bases between the germline ends. CDR1 is LNHDA, CDR2 SQIVND, per germline (reference sequence). In DNA, the CDR3 is TGTGCCAGTAGTATCGGCATTACAGGGTATGGTGAAGCTTTCTTT. Translation gives CASSIGITGYGEAFF.

This clonotype was seen only a few times. Compared with germline, one end of the junction differs, possibly owing to a read error. The J gene is TRBJ2-7, the V gene TRBV9; D call uncertain. The germline V gene has CDR1 SGDLS and CDR2 YYNGEE. This CDR3 contains 11 residues. Here the CDR3 DNA reads TGTGCCAGCAGCGTAGGAGTCGGGTTAGGCTTC. Its protein product is CASSVGVGLGF.

There are many counts of this clonotype. The gene calls are TRBV7-6 and TRBJ2-3, with 9 bases that match TRBD1. The CDR3 is 16 residues long. V dropped 3 bases and J dropped 3; count of bases not matched to a gene: 7. The germline gives CDR1 SGHVS, CDR2 FNYEAQ. In DNA form, the CDR3 reads TGTGCCAGCAGCTTGGGGACAGGGACTTTGACAGATACGCAGTATTTT. Its translation is CASSLGTGTLTDTQYF.

This clonotype was seen repeatedly, ten times or more. The V gene is TRBV25-1, the J gene TRBJ2-7; 7 bases map to TRBD2. J was trimmed by 3 bases and V by 4 bases; bases with no gene match: 9. CDR1 is MGHDK and CDR2 is SYGVNS in the germline V gene. CDR3 length equals 15 residues. CDR3 amino acids: CASSGGGGLNYEQYF. In DNA, the CDR3 is TGTGCCAGCAGTGGGGGGGGAGGACTCAACTACGAGCAGTACTTC.

This clonotype has at least ten counts. The gene calls are TRBV12-3 or TRBV12-4 and TRBJ1-1; TRBD1 might be the D (5 bases). Trimming cost V 6 bases and J 2 bases, with 10 bases left between them. This CDR3 is 13 amino acids long. This CDR3 reads CASRARGNTEAFF. DNA for the CDR3: TGTGCCAGCAGAGCGAGGGGTAACACTGAAGCTTTCTTT.

This clonotype was seen repeatedly, ten times or more. The rearrangement uses TRBV18 and TRBJ2-7, with D possibly TRBD1 on 5 matching bases. The ends were cut back, 6 bases at V and 5 bases at J, with 8 bases in the middle. CDR3 length: 11 amino acids. The germline gives CDR1 KGHSH, CDR2 LQKENI. In DNA form, the CDR3 reads TGTGCCAGCTCCACGGACAACGAGCAGTACTTC. This gives the protein CASSTDNEQYF.

Many counts were recorded for this clonotype. This rearrangement joins TRBV5-1 to TRBJ1-1; D is unresolved. From germline, CDR1 is SGHRS and CDR2 YFSETQ. The CDR3 extends over 17 amino acids. V shed 1 base and J shed 0 bases, with 16 bases lying between them. As DNA, the CDR3 is TGCGCCAGCAGCTTGAATCCAGAAACAAGACTGAACACTGAAGCTTTCTTT. Translating gives CASSLNPETRLNTEAFF. Drawing the rest from reference TRBV5-1 and TRBJ1-1, the complete variable domain is KAGVTQTPRYLIKTRGQQVTLSCSPISGHRSVSWYQQTPGQGLQFLFEYFSETQRNKGNFPGRFSGRQFSNSRSEMNVSTLELGDSALYLCASSLNPETRLNTEAFFGQGTRLTVV.

Notes on this clonotype: A much more abundant neighbour one base away suggests this may be a read error. The chain joins TRBV12-5 to TRBJ2-1; D might be TRBD1 or TRBD2, each matching 5 bases. CDR1 and CDR2 from the germline V gene are LGHNT and FRNRAP. This CDR3 contains 11 residues. The CDR3 spells CATGWGHEQFF. The CDR3 nucleotides are TGTGCTACTGGTTGGGGACATGAGCAGTTCTTC.

This clonotype was detected a few times. A junction boundary mismatches the germline segment, possibly from a read error. The V and J genes are TRBV9 and TRBJ2-7; 10 bases agree with TRBD1. The CDR3 consists of 14 residues. Germline CDR1 and CDR2: SGDLS and YYNGEE. The CDR3 sequence: CASSPGTGAYKQYF. The DNA of the CDR3 is TGTGCCAGCAGCCCCGGGACAGGGGCCTACAAGCAGTACTTC.

This clonotype was seen many times. The CDR3 coding sequence is TGCGCCAGCAGCCAAGACGGGACTAGTCGTTTCGATGAGCAGTTCTTC. The encoded protein is CASSQDGTSRFDEQFF. V and J are TRBV4-1 and TRBJ2-1; 8 positions agree with TRBD2. This CDR3 contains 16 residues. CDR1 is MGHRA, CDR2 YSYEKL, per germline. The trim removed 0 bases at V and 8 bases at J, leaving 9 bases unmatched.

The chain recombines TRBV14 with TRBJ2-7; D ambiguous. Germline V CDR1 and CDR2: SGHDN, FVKESK. The CDR3 runs 13 residues. Trimming took 0 bases from V and 11 from J, leaving 14 bases between them. The CDR3 sequence is CASSQENVEEKYF. The CDR3, as DNA: TGTGCCAGCAGCCAAGAAAACGTAGAGGAGAAGTACTTC.

This clonotype was counted once. This may be a read error, as it is one base from a much larger clone. This chain links TRBV2 with TRBJ2-7; D might be TRBD2 (6 bases). The length of the CDR3 is 12 residues. CDR1 is SNHLY and CDR2 is FYNNEI in the germline V gene. The CDR3 is CASSDRRDEKYF. The CDR3, as DNA: TGTGCCAGCAGTGACAGGAGGGACGAGAAGTACTTC.

On this clonotype: This clone may be a read error of a much larger clone one base away. DNA of the CDR3: TGTGCCAGCAGCCCCGGACAGGGGGAAGCTTCCTTT. Translating gives CASSPGQGEASF. V usage is TRBV5-6 and J usage is TRBJ1-1, with 10 bases aligning to TRBD1. Germline assignment: CDR1 SGHDT and CDR2 YYEEEE. There are 12 residues in the CDR3.

Only a few counts were recorded for this clonotype. A much larger clone sits a single nucleotide away, making a read error possible. This rearrangement joins TRBV3-1 to TRBJ2-5; no definite D call. The CDR3 length is 10 residues. Germline V gives CDR1 LGHDT, CDR2 YNNKEL (reference sequence). CDR3 sequence (DNA): TGTGCCGGCAGCGAAACTACTACGTACTTC. As protein: CAGSETTTYF.

This clonotype is medium-sized within its sample. V usage is TRBV28 and J usage is TRBJ1-5, with D hard to call. Trimming removed 8 bases from V and 11 bases from J, with 10 bases in between. This CDR3 region has 10 residues. The germline V gene has CDR1 MDHEN and CDR2 SYDVKM. Here the CDR3 reads CASGDGTQHF. The CDR3 DNA sequence: TGTGCCAGCGGGGATGGAACCCAGCATTTT.

Ten or more counts support this clonotype. The chain joins TRBV6-1 to TRBJ2-2; unclear D gene. Deletions cut 8 bases from V and 0 bases from J, with 10 bases between. The CDR3 is 14 residues long. CDR1 and CDR2 (germline): MNHNS, SASEGT. CDR3 protein: CASLLVPNTGELFF. The CDR3 DNA follows: TGTGCCAGCCTTCTAGTCCCGAACACCGGGGAGCTGTTTTTT.

This clonotype showed up just a few times. This chain joins TRBV24-1 and TRBJ1-1, with a possible D match to TRBD1 (5 bases). From germline, CDR1 is KGHDR and CDR2 SFDVKD. V was shortened by 2 bases and J by 2 bases, with 8 bases between the two germline ends. The CDR3 loop spans 14 amino acids. In DNA form, the CDR3 reads TGTGCCACCAGTGATTCTCGGGGCAACACTGAAGCTTTCTTT. Its translation is CATSDSRGNTEAFF.

For this clonotype: Germline and junction disagree at one end, which may indicate a read error. The rearrangement joins TRBV4-1 to TRBJ1-1; 7 nucleotides match TRBD1. CDR1 and CDR2 (germline): MGHRA, YSYEKL. The CDR3 runs 15 residues. CDR3 residues: CASSPTLGQPFEALF. Written as DNA, the CDR3 is TGCGCCAGCAGCCCGACACTGGGACAGCCTTTTGAAGCTCTCTTT.